A selection of T cell receptor beta chains follows, all from one sample in a study of blood T cell repertoires in COVID-19. Only in-frame clones appear in the TCRdb table, and some are missing; sequencing was by immunoSEQ multiplex PCR. The sample lists about 75,000 clones, roughly 88% occurring once. What was sequenced was peripheral blood. These receptors originate from a woman aged 45-65 years with acute or convalescent COVID-19. Both conserved end residues are part of each CDR3. The order of the fields is J gene, D gene, V gene, clone size, CDR3 protein, CDR3 DNA. A D gene is named only where the DNA matches it firmly. Expanded clones are given a class, and other clones once, few, many or no size at all.

TRBJ1-4 . TRBV3-1/TRBV3-2 . CASSQDPRQGDEKLFF TGTGCCAGCAGCCAAGATCCGAGGCAGGGCGATGAAAAACTGTTTTTT
TRBJ2-7 . TRBV27 . CASSLGAEVPLSYEQYF TGTGCCAGCAGTTTAGGGGCGGAAGTACCTCTATCCTACGAGCAGTACTTC
TRBJ1-2 TRBD1 TRBV7-9 . CASNPPTGDYGYTF TGTGCCAGCAACCCCCCGACAGGGGACTATGGCTACACCTTC
TRBJ2-1 . TRBV11-1 . CASSLGGEGSYNEQFF TGTGCCAGCAGCCTAGGGGGGGAGGGCTCCTACAATGAGCAGTTCTTC
TRBJ2-5 TRBD2 TRBV24-1 . CATSDFPGRSETQYF TGTGCCACCAGTGATTTCCCCGGGAGGTCAGAGACCCAGTACTTC
TRBJ2-7 . TRBV6-5 . CASTRGADHSYEQYF TGTGCCAGCACCCGAGGAGCCGACCACTCCTACGAGCAGTACTTC
TRBJ2-7 . TRBV10-1 . CASYGQSYEQYF TGCGCCAGTTACGGACAGTCCTACGAGCAGTACTTC
TRBJ1-6 TRBD1 TRBV2 once CASSEWDRERSPLHF TGTGCCAGCAGTGAATGGGACAGGGAACGATCACCCCTCCACTTT
TRBJ2-3 TRBD2 TRBV14 . CASSSPSGIRFADTQYF TGTGCCAGCAGCTCTCCCAGCGGGATCAGGTTCGCAGATACGCAGTATTTT
TRBJ2-7 . TRBV6-2/TRBV6-3 . CASSRTVQSYEQYF TGTGCCAGCAGCCGGACAGTTCAATCCTACGAGCAGTACTTC
TRBJ1-4 TRBD1 TRBV4-2 . CASSQDPTGDYEKLFF TGTGCCAGCAGCCAAGATCCTACAGGGGATTATGAAAAACTGTTTTTT
TRBJ1-2 . TRBV11-2 . CASSLDSAASYYGYTF TGTGCCAGCAGCTTAGATAGCGCAGCTAGCTACTATGGCTACACCTTC
TRBJ2-1 . TRBV7-2 once CASSPEYNEQFF TGTGCCAGCAGCCCCGAGTACAATGAGCAGTTCTTC
TRBJ1-1 . TRBV5-1 . CASSLVSGNTEAFF TGCGCCAGCAGCTTGGTATCGGGGAACACTGAAGCTTTCTTT
TRBJ1-3 . TRBV3-1/TRBV3-2 . CASSLTLSSGNTIYF TGTGCCAGCAGCCTGACTCTTAGCTCTGGAAACACCATATATTTT
TRBJ2-7 TRBD1 TRBV19 once CASSISNRGYEQYF TGTGCCAGTAGTATAAGTAACAGGGGCTACGAGCAGTACTTC
TRBJ2-3 TRBD2 TRBV5-1 . CASSRGLGTGWTSGVADTQYF TGCGCCAGCAGCCGTGGCCTTGGGACAGGGTGGACTAGCGGGGTAGCAGATACGCAGTATTTT
TRBJ2-1 TRBD2 TRBV5-1 once CASSLVWTSGSNEQFF TGCGCCAGCAGCTTGGTCTGGACTAGCGGGAGTAATGAGCAGTTCTTC
TRBJ1-1 TRBD1 TRBV7-9 . CASSIDRGLNTEAFF TGTGCCAGCAGCATCGACAGGGGGTTGAACACTGAAGCTTTCTTT
TRBJ1-2 . TRBV19 once CASSILGEYGYTF TGTGCCAGTAGTATTCTCGGAGAGTATGGCTACACCTTC
TRBJ1-1 . TRBV12-3/TRBV12-4 . CASNRGGDTEAFF TGTGCCAGCAACCGGGGGGGGGACACTGAAGCTTTCTTT
TRBJ1-3 . TRBV5-1 . CASSSSGTGNTIYF TGCGCCAGCAGTAGTTCAGGAACTGGAAACACCATATATTTT
TRBJ1-2 . TRBV3-1/TRBV3-2 few CASSQDQRQTVYGYTF TGTGCCAGCAGCCAAGATCAGAGGCAGACCGTCTATGGCTACACCTTC
TRBJ1-4 . TRBV4-3 . CASSQTPDSRGAKLFF TGCGCCAGCAGCCAGACCCCGGACAGCCGGGGGGCAAAACTGTTTTTT
TRBJ1-2 TRBD1 TRBV19 . CASTRGTGGGYGYTF TGTGCCAGTACCAGGGGGACAGGGGGAGGCTATGGCTACACCTTC
TRBJ2-3 TRBD2 TRBV7-3 . CASSPIPGGPSGVDTQYF TGTGCCAGCAGCCCCATCCCGGGGGGGCCGTCAGGGGTAGATACGCAGTATTTT
TRBJ1-5 . TRBV7-8 . CASSSLQGPNQPQHF TGTGCCAGCAGCTCCCTACAGGGACCCAATCAGCCCCAGCATTTT
TRBJ1-4 . TRBV5-1 . CASSPGGGTEKLFF TGCGCCAGCAGCCCCGGGGGGGGAACGGAAAAACTGTTTTTT
TRBJ1-2 . TRBV30 few CAWTIDSGGYTF TGTGCCTGGACCATCGACTCTGGCGGCTACACCTTC
TRBJ2-1 TRBD2 TRBV10-3 once CAISESGGRDNEQFF TGTGCCATCAGTGAATCGGGGGGGCGAGACAATGAGCAGTTCTTC
TRBJ1-2 TRBD1 TRBV27 . CASSPQGAPYGYTF TGTGCCAGCAGTCCTCAGGGGGCGCCCTATGGCTACACCTTC
TRBJ2-7 . TRBV6-5 once CASGLDSGLPYEQYF TGTGCCAGCGGGCTTGATAGCGGATTACCCTACGAGCAGTACTTC
TRBJ1-1 . TRBV2 . CASSGTGGNTEAFF TGTGCCAGCAGTGGTACAGGCGGGAACACTGAAGCTTTCTTT
TRBJ2-7 . TRBV20-1 once CSASDSGLTYEQYF TGCAGTGCTAGTGACAGTGGCCTTACCTACGAGCAGTACTTC
TRBJ2-7 . TRBV20-1 . CNAIDRLRYEQYF TGCAATGCTATTGACAGGCTCAGGTACGAGCAGTACTTC
TRBJ2-7 TRBD2 TRBV5-1 . CASSSTSGNYEQYF TGCGCCAGCAGCTCGACTAGCGGGAACTACGAGCAGTACTTC
TRBJ1-1 . TRBV25-1 few CASSRPTQERTEAFF TGTGCCAGCTCGAGGCCCACACAGGAAAGAACTGAAGCTTTCTTT
TRBJ1-1 TRBD1 TRBV7-8 . CASSWGTGGALRNTEAFF TGTGCCAGCAGCTGGGGTACAGGGGGCGCTTTAAGGAACACTGAAGCTTTCTTT
TRBJ1-1 . TRBV28 . CASSPNRWGQVFTEAFF TGTGCCAGCAGTCCAAATCGGTGGGGGCAGGTTTTCACTGAAGCTTTCTTT
TRBJ2-5 TRBD2 TRBV5-1 . CASSPSGRPETQYF TGCGCCAGCAGTCCTAGCGGGCGCCCAGAGACCCAGTACTTC